This paragraph covers one T cell receptor (beta chain) sequence. What it binds is unknown. The CDR3 is 16 amino acids. The sample belongs to a study of blood T cells in healthy people across ages. Together with a sample-barcoded 5' primer, a J-beta primer mix was included in a second PCR lasting about 6 to 11 cycles. Each CDR3 protein gets one entry after TCRdb re-called the 5' RACE reads with MiXCR. Among more than 800,000 distinct CDR3 sequences listed, 40% to 55% were seen once. Overall study findings and caveats: Possibly, changes in expanded clonotypes were confounded because donor CMV status was unknown. Strongly correlated with naive T cell percentage was TCR beta diversity.

The sequence was obtained from a woman aged 60-75 years in good health. This chain connects TRBV21-1 to TRBJ2-1; the D call in the table, TRBD2, was not verified against the DNA. TRBV21-1 is tagged as a pseudogene. The material sequenced was blood. DNA for the CDR3: TGTGCCAGCAGCAACCGACTAGCGGGATCAGGGATTGAGCAGTTCTTC. The encoded protein is CASSNRLAGSGIEQFF.